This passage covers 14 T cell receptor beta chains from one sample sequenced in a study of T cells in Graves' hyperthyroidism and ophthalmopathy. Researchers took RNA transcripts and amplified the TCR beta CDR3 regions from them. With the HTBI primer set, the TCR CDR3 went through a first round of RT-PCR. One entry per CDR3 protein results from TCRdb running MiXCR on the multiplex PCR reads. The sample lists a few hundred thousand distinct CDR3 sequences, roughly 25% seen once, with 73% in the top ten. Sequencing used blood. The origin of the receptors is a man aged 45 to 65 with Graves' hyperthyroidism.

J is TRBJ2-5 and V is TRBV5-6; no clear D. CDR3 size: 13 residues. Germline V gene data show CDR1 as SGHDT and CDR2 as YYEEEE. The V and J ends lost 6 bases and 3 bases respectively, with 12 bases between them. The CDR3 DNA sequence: TGTGCCAGCAACAACAGAGCTGAAGAGACCCAGTACTTC. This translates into CASNNRAEETQYF.

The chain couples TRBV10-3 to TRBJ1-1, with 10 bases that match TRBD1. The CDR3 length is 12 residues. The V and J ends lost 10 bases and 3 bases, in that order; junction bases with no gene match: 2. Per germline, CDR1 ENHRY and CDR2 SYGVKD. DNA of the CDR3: TGTGCCAATGGACAGGGGGACACTGAAGCTTTCTTT. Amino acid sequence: CANGQGDTEAFF.

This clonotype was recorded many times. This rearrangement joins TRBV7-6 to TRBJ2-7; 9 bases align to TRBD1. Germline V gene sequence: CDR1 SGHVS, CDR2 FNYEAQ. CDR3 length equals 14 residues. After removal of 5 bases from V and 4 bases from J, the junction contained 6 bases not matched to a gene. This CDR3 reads CASSPGQGLYEQYF. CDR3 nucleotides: TGTGCCAGCAGCCCCGGACAGGGGTTGTACGAGCAGTACTTC. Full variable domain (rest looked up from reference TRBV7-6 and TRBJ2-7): GAGVSQSPRYKVTKRGQDVALRCDPISGHVSLYWYRQALGQGPEFLTYFNYEAQQDKSGLPNDRFSAERPEGSISTLTIQRTEQRDSAMYRCASSPGQGLYEQYFGPGTRLTVT.

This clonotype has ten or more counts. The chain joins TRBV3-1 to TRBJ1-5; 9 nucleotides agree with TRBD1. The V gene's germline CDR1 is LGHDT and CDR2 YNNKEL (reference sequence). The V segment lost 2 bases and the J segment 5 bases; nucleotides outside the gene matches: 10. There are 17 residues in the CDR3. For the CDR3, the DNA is TGTGCCAGCAGCCAACCCAGAAGGGACAGGGACTATCAGCCCCAGCATTTT. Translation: CASSQPRRDRDYQPQHF. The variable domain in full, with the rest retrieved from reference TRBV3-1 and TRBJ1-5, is DTAVSQTPKYLVTQMGNDKSIKCEQNLGHDTMYWYKQDSKKFLKIMFSYNNKELIINETVPNRFSPKSPDKAHLNLHINSLELGDSAVYFCASSQPRRDRDYQPQHFGDGTRLSIL.

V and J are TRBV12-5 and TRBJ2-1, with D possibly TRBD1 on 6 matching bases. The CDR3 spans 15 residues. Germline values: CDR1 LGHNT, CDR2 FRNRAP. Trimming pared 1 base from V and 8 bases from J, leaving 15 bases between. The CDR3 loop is CASGLGGQGSDEQFF. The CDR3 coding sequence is TGTGCTAGTGGTTTGGGCGGGCAGGGGTCGGATGAGCAGTTCTTC.

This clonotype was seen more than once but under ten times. Written as DNA, the CDR3 is TGCGCCAGCAGCTTGAGTTCGGGGGCGCTTGGTAGCGTCCTGACTTTC. It translates to CASSLSSGALGSVLTF. The gene calls are TRBV5-1 and TRBJ2-6; either TRBD1 or TRBD2 may supply D (6 bases each). V was cut by 1 base and J by 12 bases, with 20 bases left in between. This CDR3 is 16 amino acids long. Germline V CDR1 and CDR2: SGHRS, YFSETQ. The variable domain in full, with the rest retrieved from reference TRBV5-1 and TRBJ2-6, is KAGVTQTPRYLIKTRGQQVTLSCSPISGHRSVSWYQQTPGQGLQFLFEYFSETQRNKGNFPGRFSGRQFSNSRSEMNVSTLELGDSALYLCASSLSSGALGSVLTFGAGSRLTVL.

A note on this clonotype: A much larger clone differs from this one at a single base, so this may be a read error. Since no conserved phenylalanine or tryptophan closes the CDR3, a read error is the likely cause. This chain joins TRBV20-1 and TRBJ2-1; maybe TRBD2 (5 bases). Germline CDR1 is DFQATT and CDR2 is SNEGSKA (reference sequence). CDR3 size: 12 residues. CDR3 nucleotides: TGCAGCACTAGTGTCTCCTCCAATGAGCAGTTCTTG. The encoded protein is CSTSVSSNEQFL.

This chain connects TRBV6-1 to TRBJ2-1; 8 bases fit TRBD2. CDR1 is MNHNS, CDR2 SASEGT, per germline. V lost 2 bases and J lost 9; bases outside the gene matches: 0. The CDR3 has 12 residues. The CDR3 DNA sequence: TGTGCCAGCAGTGAAAGCGGGGGTGAGCAGTTCTTC. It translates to CASSESGGEQFF.

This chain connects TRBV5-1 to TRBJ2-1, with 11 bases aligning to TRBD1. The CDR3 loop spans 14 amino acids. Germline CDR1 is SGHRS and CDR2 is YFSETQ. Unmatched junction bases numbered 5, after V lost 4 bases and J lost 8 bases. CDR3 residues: CASSADRGRDEQFF. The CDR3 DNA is TGCGCCAGCAGCGCGGACAGGGGGCGCGATGAGCAGTTCTTC.

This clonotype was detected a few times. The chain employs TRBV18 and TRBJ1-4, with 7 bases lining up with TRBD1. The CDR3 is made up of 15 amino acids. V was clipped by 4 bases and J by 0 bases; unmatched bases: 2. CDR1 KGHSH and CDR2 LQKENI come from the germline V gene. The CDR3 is CASSLGTATNEKLFF. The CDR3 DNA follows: TGTGCCAGCTCACTCGGGACAGCAACTAATGAAAAACTGTTTTTT.

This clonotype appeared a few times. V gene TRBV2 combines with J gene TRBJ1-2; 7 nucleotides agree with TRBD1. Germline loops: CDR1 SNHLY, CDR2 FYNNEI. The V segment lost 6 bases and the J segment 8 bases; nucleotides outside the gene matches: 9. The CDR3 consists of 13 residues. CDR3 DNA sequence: TGTGCCAGCAGCCTGGACAGGACCGGCGGCTACACCTTC. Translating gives CASSLDRTGGYTF.

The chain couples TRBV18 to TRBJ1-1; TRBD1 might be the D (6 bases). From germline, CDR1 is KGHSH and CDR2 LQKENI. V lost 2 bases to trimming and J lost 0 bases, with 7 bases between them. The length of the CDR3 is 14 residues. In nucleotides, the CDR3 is TGTGCCAGCTCACCAGGGGACATGAACACTGAAGCTTTCTTT. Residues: CASSPGDMNTEAFF.

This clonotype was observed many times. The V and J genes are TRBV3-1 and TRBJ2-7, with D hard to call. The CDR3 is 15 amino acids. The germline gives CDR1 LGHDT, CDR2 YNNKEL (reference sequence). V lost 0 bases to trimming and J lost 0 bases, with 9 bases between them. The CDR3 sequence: CASSQESFTSYEQYF. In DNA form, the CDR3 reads TGTGCCAGCAGCCAAGAGTCGTTTACCTCCTACGAGCAGTACTTC.

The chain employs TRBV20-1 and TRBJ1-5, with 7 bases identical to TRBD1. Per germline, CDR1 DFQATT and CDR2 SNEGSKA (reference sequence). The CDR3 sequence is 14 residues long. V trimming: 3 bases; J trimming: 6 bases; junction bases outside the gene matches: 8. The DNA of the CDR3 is TGCAGTGCTAGCCAATACAGGGGAGGTCAGCCCCAGCATTTT. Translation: CSASQYRGGQPQHF.